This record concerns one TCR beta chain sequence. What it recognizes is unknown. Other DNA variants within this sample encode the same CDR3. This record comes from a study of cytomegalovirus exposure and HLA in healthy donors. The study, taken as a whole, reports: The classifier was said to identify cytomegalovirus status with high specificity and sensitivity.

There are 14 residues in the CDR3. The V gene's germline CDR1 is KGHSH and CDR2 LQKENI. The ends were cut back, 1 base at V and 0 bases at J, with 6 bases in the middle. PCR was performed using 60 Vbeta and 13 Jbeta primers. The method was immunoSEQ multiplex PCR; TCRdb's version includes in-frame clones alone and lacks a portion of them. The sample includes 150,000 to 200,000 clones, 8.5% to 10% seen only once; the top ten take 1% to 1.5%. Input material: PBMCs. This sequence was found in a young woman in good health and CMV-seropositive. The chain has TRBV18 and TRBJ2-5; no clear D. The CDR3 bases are TGTGCCAGCTCACCACGGCAAGACCAAGAGACCCAGTACTTC. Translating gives CASSPRQDQETQYF.